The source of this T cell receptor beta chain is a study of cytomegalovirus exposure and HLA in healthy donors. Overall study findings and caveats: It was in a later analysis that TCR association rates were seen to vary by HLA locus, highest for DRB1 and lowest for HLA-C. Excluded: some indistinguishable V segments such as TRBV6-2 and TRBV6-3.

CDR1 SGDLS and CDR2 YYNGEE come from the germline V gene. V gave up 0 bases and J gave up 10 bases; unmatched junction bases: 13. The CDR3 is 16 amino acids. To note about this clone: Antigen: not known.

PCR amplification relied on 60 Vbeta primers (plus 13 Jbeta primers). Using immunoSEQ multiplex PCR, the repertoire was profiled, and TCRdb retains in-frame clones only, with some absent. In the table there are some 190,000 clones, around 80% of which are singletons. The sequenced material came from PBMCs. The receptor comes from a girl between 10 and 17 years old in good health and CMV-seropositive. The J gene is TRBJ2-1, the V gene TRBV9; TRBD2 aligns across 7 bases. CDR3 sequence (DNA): TGTGCCAGCAGCGTAGCTACCGGCGGGACTAAGGGCGAGCAGTTCTTC. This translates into CASSVATGGTKGEQFF.